Below, 25 T cell receptor beta chains from the same sample are listed, as sequenced in a study of blood T cell repertoires in COVID-19. The repertoire was sequenced with immunoSEQ multiplex PCR; TCRdb's copy has only in-frame clones and lacks some. Of about 350,000 clones listed, about 88% are singletons. The sequencing sample was made of PBMCs or T cells enriched from blood (not recorded which). The receptors were sampled from a woman aged 30 to 39 who had been exposed to COVID-19.

This chain uses TRBV5-1 with TRBJ2-3; 9 bases align to TRBD1. CDR3 length: 17 amino acids. Germline trimming cut 0 bases from V and 3 bases from J; bases unmatched to any gene: 8. Germline assignment: CDR1 SGHRS and CDR2 YFSETQ. The CDR3 region is CASSLVVGTGITDTQYF. CDR3 DNA: TGCGCCAGCAGCTTGGTAGTCGGGACAGGGATAACAGATACGCAGTATTTT.

The CDR3 is CASRGSGSPPREQYF. CDR3 DNA: TGTGCCAGCAGGGGTAGCGGGAGCCCGCCGCGCGAGCAGTACTTC. This chain joins TRBV6-5 and TRBJ2-7; 9 bases line up with TRBD2. Per the germline V gene, CDR1 is MNHEY and CDR2 is SVGAGI. V gave up 6 bases and J gave up 6 bases; unmatched junction bases: 12. The CDR3 loop spans 15 amino acids.

The V and J genes are TRBV6-5 and TRBJ1-6; the match to TRBD1 covers 7 bases. This CDR3 is 16 amino acids long. Trimming removed 0 bases from V and 9 bases from J; junction bases left unmatched: 8. CDR1 and CDR2 (germline): MNHEY, SVGAGI. CDR3: CASSYSGQLVGSPLHF. The DNA of the CDR3 is TGTGCCAGCAGTTACTCGGGACAGCTAGTGGGTTCACCCCTCCACTTT.

This clone occurred a few times. The gene calls are TRBV19 and TRBJ2-7; 7 nucleotides agree with TRBD1. The CDR3 sequence is 13 residues long. V shed 4 bases and J 6 bases; nucleotides not matched to a gene: 6. Germline CDR1 is LNHDA and CDR2 is SQIVND (reference sequence). This CDR3 is CASSKDREGEQYF. The DNA of the CDR3 is TGTGCCAGTAGTAAAGACAGGGAAGGCGAGCAGTACTTC.

The DNA for the CDR3 is TGCGCCAGCAGCCCGAAACAGGGCACAGATACGCAGTATTTT. This gives the protein CASSPKQGTDTQYF. The chain links TRBV5-1 to TRBJ2-3, with D possibly TRBD1 on 5 matching bases. Germline V gene data show CDR1 as SGHRS and CDR2 as YFSETQ. The CDR3 loop spans 14 amino acids. Trimming left V 4 bases short and J 1 base short, with 10 bases between.

The J gene is TRBJ2-7, the V gene TRBV9; a possible D gene is TRBD2 (6 bases). The germline V gene encodes CDR1 SGDLS and CDR2 YYNGEE. The CDR3 is 16 residues long. V was cut by 0 bases and J by 3 bases, with 16 bases left in between. The CDR3 loop reads CASSVAPRAGGYEQYF. CDR3 DNA: TGTGCCAGCAGCGTAGCCCCCAGGGCCGGGGGCTACGAGCAGTACTTC.

The V gene is TRBV24-1, the J gene TRBJ1-2; TRBD1 matches at 9 bases. The CDR3 has 16 residues. The germline gives CDR1 KGHDR, CDR2 SFDVKD. J lost 4 bases, V lost 5 bases, and 10 bases had no gene match. Here the CDR3 reads CATSGFQQGAGYGYTF. DNA of the CDR3: TGTGCCACCAGTGGTTTTCAACAGGGGGCTGGCTATGGCTACACCTTC.

The V and J genes are TRBV7-4 and TRBJ2-7; 12 nucleotides agree with TRBD2. The germline V gene has CDR1 SGHVT and CDR2 SQSDAQ. CDR3 length: 17 amino acids. Trimming cost V 5 bases and J 0 bases; bases outside gene matches: 8. CDR3 protein: CASSPKGLAGLSYEQYF. The CDR3 region has the DNA TGTGCCAGCAGCCCCAAGGGACTAGCGGGCCTCTCCTACGAGCAGTACTTC.

About this clone: Other DNA variants within this sample encode the same CDR3. This sequence joins TRBV5-4 and TRBJ1-2; D is unresolved. The CDR3 loop spans 12 amino acids. Germline V gene data show CDR1 as SGHNT and CDR2 as YYREEE (reference sequence). Trimming left V 0 bases short and J 4 bases short, with 4 bases between. CDR3 sequence: CASSLDSYGYTF. DNA for the CDR3: TGTGCCAGCAGCTTGGACAGCTATGGCTACACCTTC.

This clone is a singleton in its sample. J is TRBJ2-7 and V is TRBV3-1 (or the pseudogene TRBV3-2); D is perhaps TRBD1 (5 bases). V was clipped by 6 bases and J by 5 bases, with 5 bases between them. The CDR3 contains 10 residues. CDR1 is LGHDT and CDR2 is YNNKEL in the germline V gene (reference sequence). CDR3 region: CASRGDEQYF. CDR3 bases: TGTGCCAGCAGAGGGGACGAGCAGTACTTC.

This chain joins TRBV18 and TRBJ2-3, with D perhaps TRBD2 (5 bases). The CDR3 has 16 amino acids. V lost 0 bases and J lost 4, with 14 bases in between. Germline CDR1 KGHSH, CDR2 LQKENI. The CDR3: CASSPPYGIGSDTQYF. CDR3 bases: TGTGCCAGCTCACCACCCTACGGGATAGGGTCAGATACGCAGTATTTT.

The genes are TRBV28 and TRBJ2-3; 13 positions agree with TRBD2. CDR1 is MDHEN and CDR2 is SYDVKM in the germline V gene. V gave up 4 bases and J gave up 5 bases; unmatched junction bases: 3. The CDR3 contains 15 residues. DNA for the CDR3: TGTGCCAGCAGTTCCACTAGCGGGAGGGTAGATACGCAGTATTTT. Translated, it gives CASSSTSGRVDTQYF.

This sequence joins TRBV9 and TRBJ1-2; a possible D gene is TRBD1 (5 bases). The germline gives CDR1 SGDLS, CDR2 YYNGEE. Trimming stripped 3 bases from V and 4 bases from J, with 13 bases between. The CDR3 sequence is 14 residues long. CDR3 nucleotides: TGTGCCAGCAGCGCCCCGGTGGGGGGCTATGGCTACACCTTC. Its translation is CASSAPVGGYGYTF.

V gene TRBV28 combines with J gene TRBJ2-7; TRBD2 agrees at 7 bases. V lost 7 bases to trimming and J lost 1 base; unmatched junction nucleotides: 10. The CDR3 is 15 amino acids. Germline CDR1 is MDHEN and CDR2 is SYDVKM. The CDR3: CASKPRDYTSYEQYF. In DNA form, the CDR3 reads TGTGCCAGCAAGCCACGGGACTACACTTCCTACGAGCAGTACTTC.

The chain couples TRBV2 to TRBJ2-1; TRBD1 matches 7 bases. CDR1 and CDR2 (germline): SNHLY, FYNNEI. This CDR3 has 15 residues. Losses at the gene ends were 10 bases for V and 9 bases for J; bases not matched to a gene: 18. The CDR3 nucleotides are TGTGCCATAAAAGGGGGCCCAAATAGGGATAGTGAGCAGTTCTTC. It yields the protein CAIKGGPNRDSEQFF.

The chain links TRBV30 to TRBJ1-5; maybe TRBD1 (6 bases). The CDR3 has 12 amino acids. Germline V gives CDR1 GTSNPN, CDR2 SVGIG (reference sequence). The V gene lost 5 bases and the J gene lost 3 bases, with 8 bases spanning the gap. This CDR3 is CAWGDINQPQHF. CDR3 coding DNA: TGTGCCTGGGGGGACATCAATCAGCCCCAGCATTTT. Full variable domain (outside the CDR3, taken from reference TRBV30 and TRBJ1-5): SQTIHQWPATLVQPVGSPLSLECTVEGTSNPNLYWYRQAAGRGLQLLFYSVGIGQISSEVPQNLSASRPQDRQFILSSKKLLLSDSGFYLCAWGDINQPQHFGDGTRLSIL.

The gene calls are TRBV27 and TRBJ1-5; a possible D gene is TRBD1 (5 bases). The CDR3 has 16 residues. CDR1 and CDR2 from the germline V gene are MNHEY and SMNVEV (reference sequence). V shed 2 bases and J shed 8 bases, with 19 bases lying between them. DNA for the CDR3: TGTGCCAGCAGTTTAGTCGGGGGATCCCCAAGTGAGCCCCAGCATTTT. It codes for CASSLVGGSPSEPQHF.

The chain combines TRBV5-1 with TRBJ2-7; the match to TRBD1 covers 7 bases. Germline V CDR1 and CDR2: SGHRS, YFSETQ. V shed 9 bases, J shed 3 bases, and the junction held 12 bases outside the gene matches. This CDR3 region has 14 residues. The CDR3 coding sequence is TGCGCCACCCAAGGGGGACAGTCATACTACGAGCAGTACTTC. This sequence encodes CATQGGQSYYEQYF.

The rearrangement uses TRBV27 and TRBJ2-2, with 15 bases identical to TRBD2. CDR1 and CDR2 (germline): MNHEY, SMNVEV (reference sequence). V lost 4 bases to trimming and J lost 1 base; unmatched junction nucleotides: 7. There are 19 residues in the CDR3. CDR3 sequence reads: CASSSAGLAGGQNTGELFF. The CDR3 DNA follows: TGTGCCAGCAGTTCTGCCGGACTAGCGGGAGGGCAGAACACCGGGGAGCTGTTTTTT.

The rearrangement links TRBV5-5 to TRBJ2-5, with a possible D match to TRBD2 (5 bases). The CDR3 is 16 residues long. Trimming removed 4 bases at V and 2 bases at J, with 18 bases between. In germline, CDR1 is SGHKS, CDR2 YYEKEE (reference sequence). The CDR3 protein is CASSLLRGGLQETQYF. The CDR3 DNA sequence: TGTGCCAGCAGCCTCCTACGTGGCGGGCTTCAAGAGACCCAGTACTTC.

The V gene is TRBV7-2, the J gene TRBJ2-4, with 8 positions matching TRBD1. Germline CDR1 SGHTA, CDR2 FQGNSA. J was trimmed by 6 bases and V by 5 bases; bases with no gene match: 9. CDR3 length equals 15 residues. The CDR3: CASSPRTGFGNIQYF. DNA for the CDR3: TGTGCCAGCAGCCCTCGGACAGGGTTTGGAAACATTCAGTACTTC. The whole variable domain, remainder taken from reference TRBV7-2 and TRBJ2-4, is GAGVSQSPSNKVTEKGKDVELRCDPISGHTALYWYRQSLGQGLEFLIYFQGNSAPDKSGLPSDRFSAERTGGSVSTLTIQRTQQEDSAVYLCASSPRTGFGNIQYFGAGTRLSVL.

This chain connects TRBV11-1 to TRBJ2-2; TRBD2 agrees at 7 bases. The germline gives CDR1 SGHAT, CDR2 FQDESV (reference sequence). V shed 7 bases, J shed 4 bases, and the junction held 6 bases outside the gene matches. This CDR3 comprises 14 residues. The CDR3 spells CASTGTTGTGELFF. In nucleotides, the CDR3 is TGTGCCAGCACCGGGACTACGGGCACCGGGGAGCTGTTTTTT.

The chain recombines TRBV9 with TRBJ2-1; D gene unclear. V was cut by 1 base and J by 8 bases, with 25 bases left in between. From germline, CDR1 is SGDLS and CDR2 YYNGEE. This CDR3 spans 18 amino acids. CDR3 region: CASSVPHLVELDFDEQFF. The CDR3 DNA sequence: TGTGCCAGCAGCGTACCACATTTGGTGGAGTTGGATTTCGATGAGCAGTTCTTC.

The count of this clone is one. The chain couples TRBV25-1 to TRBJ2-3, with 9 nucleotides matching TRBD2. Germline V lookup: CDR1 MGHDK, CDR2 SYGVNS. With V trimmed by 1 base and J by 5 bases, 10 bases remained unmatched. The CDR3 extends over 17 amino acids. The CDR3 reads CASSELDSGRLGDTQYF. The CDR3 DNA is TGTGCCAGCAGTGAATTAGATAGCGGGAGACTCGGAGATACGCAGTATTTT.

The chain combines TRBV11-3 with TRBJ2-3; no firm D call. Germline V lookup: CDR1 SGHNT, CDR2 YENEEA. The CDR3 is made up of 12 amino acids. Trimming shortened V by 4 bases and J by 1 base, and 3 bases separated the two germline ends. The CDR3 sequence: CASSSGTDTQYF. CDR3 coding DNA: TGTGCCAGCAGCTCCGGCACAGATACGCAGTATTTT.